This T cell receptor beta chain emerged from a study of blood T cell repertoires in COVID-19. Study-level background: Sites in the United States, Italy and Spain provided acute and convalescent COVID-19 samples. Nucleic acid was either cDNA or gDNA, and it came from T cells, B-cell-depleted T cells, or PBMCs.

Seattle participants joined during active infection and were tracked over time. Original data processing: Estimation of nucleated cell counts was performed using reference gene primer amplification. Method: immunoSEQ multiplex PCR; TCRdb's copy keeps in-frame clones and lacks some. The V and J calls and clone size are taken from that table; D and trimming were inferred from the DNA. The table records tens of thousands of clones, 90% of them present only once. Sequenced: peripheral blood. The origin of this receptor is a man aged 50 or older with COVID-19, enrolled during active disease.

CDR3 amino acids: CASSLDGQGNTEAFF. CDR3 DNA sequence: TGCGCCAGCAGCTTGGACGGACAGGGGAACACTGAAGCTTTCTTT. The genes are TRBV5-1 and TRBJ1-1, with 8 bases aligning to TRBD1. This CDR3 spans 15 amino acids. Germline loops: CDR1 SGHRS, CDR2 YFSETQ. After removal of 0 bases from V and 1 base from J, the junction contained 2 bases not matched to a gene.